The clone carrying this TCR beta chain was observed a few times. Its antigen remains unknown. Time point meaning: cycle 4 day 1 (C4D1), after about 6 weeks of nivolumab. Every patient experienced relapse after autologous stem cell transplantation, and brentuximab vedotin exposure varied. CD8+ T cells were isolated from thawed PBMCs by magnetic negative selection. Complete response, partial response or progressive disease constituted the best responses recorded. The V gene lost 7 bases and the J gene lost 1 base, with 11 bases spanning the gap. CDR3 length: 13 amino acids. Germline V gives CDR1 WSHSY, CDR2 SAAADI. This sample is drawn from a study of PD-1 blockade in classical Hodgkin lymphoma. Study overall: Intravenous delivery of nivolumab at 3 mg/kg to patients occurred every 2 weeks.

Profiled with immunoSEQ multiplex PCR; TCRdb holds only in-frame clones, not every one. Of thousands of clones detected, about 70% appear once; the ten largest clones hold about 24%. Whole-study results and caveats: By cycle point C4D1, TCR diversity had risen significantly in CD4+ cells (but not CD8+ cells). Exclusion removed patients who began nivolumab under 1 year after ASCT.

The J gene is TRBJ2-7, the V gene TRBV10-2; no reliable D call. This clonotype was obtained from a human donor with classical Hodgkin lymphoma. The sample here was CD8+ T cells from blood, taken before the fourth cycle of nivolumab. The CDR3 here is CASKRSISYEQYF. The DNA of the CDR3 is TGCGCCAGCAAACGAAGCATATCCTACGAGCAGTACTTC.